This TCR beta chain was sequenced in a study of T-cell reconstitution after alpha-beta-depleted transplantation in children. Preparation of the TCRbeta library used unique molecular identifiers. In TCRdb, the PCR reads were re-called with MiXCR into one record per CDR3 protein. The data hold approximately 340,000 distinct CDR3 sequences, with 10% observed a single time. Trimming took off 1 base at V and 4 bases at J, with 9 bases between the two ends. In germline, CDR1 is SGHRS, CDR2 YFSETQ. The CDR3 extends over 14 amino acids. The V and J genes are TRBV5-1 and TRBJ2-1; D gene ambiguous. The material sequenced was PBMCs from the stem cell graft donor, taken from the stem cell graft. The receptor was derived from a human donor who donated a stem cell graft to a child with acute lymphoblastic leukemia. The CDR3 is CASSLTGEYNEQFF. CDR3 bases: TGCGCCAGCAGCTTGACGGGCGAATACAATGAGCAGTTCTTC.